This T cell receptor beta chain was documented in a study of shared clonotypes between healthy human individuals. Deep was the level used in running the assay. Generated by immunoSEQ multiplex PCR, the TCRdb table keeps only in-frame clones and is missing some. The sample lists around 330,000 clones; roughly 70% were seen once. Comment on this clone: Its antigen is as yet unknown.

The study, taken as a whole, reports: Sampling used blood alone; tissue repertoires probably differ.

This clonotype originated in a man in his thirties or forties in good health. The sequenced sample was memory CD4+ T cells sorted from blood. The subset: CD45RA-negative fraction.

The CDR3 loop reads CASSLEFHEQYF. The CDR3 bases are TGTGCCAGCAGCTTGGAGTTTCACGAGCAGTACTTC. The rearrangement joins TRBV5-4 to TRBJ2-7; D ambiguous. This CDR3 is built from 12 residues. Germline V lookup: CDR1 SGHNT, CDR2 YYREEE (reference sequence). Trimming cost V 0 bases and J 5 bases, with 6 bases left between them.